Presented here are 7 T cell receptor beta chains from one specimen sequenced in a study of shared clonotypes between healthy human individuals. The method was immunoSEQ multiplex PCR; TCRdb's version includes in-frame clones alone and lacks a portion of them. The sample carries millions of clones, over 90% recorded once. Sequenced sample: naive CD4+ T cells from PBMCs. The subset: CD45RA+ positively selected. The receptor source for this set is a man between 18 and 35 years old in good health. Some clones in this sample may be carry-over from other donors' samples.

The chain carries TRBV6-5 and TRBJ1-4, with 8 bases lining up with TRBD1. This CDR3 has 13 amino acids. Per germline, CDR1 MNHEY and CDR2 SVGAGI. Trimming took 6 bases from V and 10 from J; bases not matched to a gene: 7. CDR3 sequence: CASRDRGIRKLFF. The CDR3 DNA follows: TGTGCCAGCAGAGACAGGGGAATCCGAAAACTGTTTTTT.

Written as DNA, the CDR3 is TGCGCCAGCAGCTTGGGGCAGGGGTCCTTAACTTTCTTT. Protein sequence: CASSLGQGSLTFF. The chain has TRBV5-1 and TRBJ1-1; maybe TRBD1 (6 bases). This CDR3 has 13 residues. V was shortened by 0 bases and J by 12 bases, with 15 bases between the two germline ends. Germline CDR1 is SGHRS and CDR2 is YFSETQ.

This rearrangement joins TRBV5-1 to TRBJ2-7; D gene uncertain. Trimming removed 4 bases at V and 5 bases at J, with 13 bases between. In germline, CDR1 is SGHRS, CDR2 YFSETQ. The CDR3 consists of 13 residues. The CDR3 is CASSPAPADEQYF. In nucleotides, the CDR3 is TGCGCCAGCAGCCCCGCACCGGCCGACGAGCAGTACTTC.

This chain uses TRBV29-1 with TRBJ2-7; 11 bases agree with TRBD1. CDR3 length: 13 amino acids. Germline CDR1 reads SQVTM; CDR2 reads ANQGSEA. Losses at the gene ends were 4 bases for V and 3 bases for J; bases not matched to a gene: 2. The CDR3 is CSVGGQGDYEQYF. DNA for the CDR3: TGCAGCGTTGGGGGACAGGGGGACTACGAGCAGTACTTC.

This clone was counted once. The gene calls are TRBV4-3 and TRBJ2-2; 11 bases agree with TRBD2. J gave up 8 bases and V 4 bases, and 15 bases lay outside the gene matches. The CDR3 contains 18 residues. CDR1 is LGHNA and CDR2 is YSLEER in the germline V gene. The CDR3 sequence is CASSPKVTVLAGGGELFF. DNA for the CDR3: TGCGCCAGCAGCCCAAAGGTCACCGTCCTAGCGGGAGGAGGGGAGCTGTTTTTT.

The V gene is TRBV28, the J gene TRBJ2-1; TRBD1 might be the D (5 bases). The CDR3 runs 12 residues. Germline assignment: CDR1 MDHEN and CDR2 SYDVKM. Trimming removed 6 bases from V and 15 bases from J, with 18 bases in between. The CDR3 coding sequence is TGTGCCAGCAGCCTTACAGGTTACATCCCGTTCTTC. This gives the protein CASSLTGYIPFF.

The chain combines TRBV4-1 with TRBJ2-7; D is possibly TRBD1 or TRBD2 (5 bases each). V lost 4 bases and J 2 bases, leaving 12 bases between the germline ends. The CDR3 is 14 residues long. The germline V gene has CDR1 MGHRA and CDR2 YSYEKL. This CDR3 is CASSPALGPYEQYF. DNA of the CDR3: TGCGCCAGCAGCCCGGCACTGGGACCCTACGAGCAGTACTTC.